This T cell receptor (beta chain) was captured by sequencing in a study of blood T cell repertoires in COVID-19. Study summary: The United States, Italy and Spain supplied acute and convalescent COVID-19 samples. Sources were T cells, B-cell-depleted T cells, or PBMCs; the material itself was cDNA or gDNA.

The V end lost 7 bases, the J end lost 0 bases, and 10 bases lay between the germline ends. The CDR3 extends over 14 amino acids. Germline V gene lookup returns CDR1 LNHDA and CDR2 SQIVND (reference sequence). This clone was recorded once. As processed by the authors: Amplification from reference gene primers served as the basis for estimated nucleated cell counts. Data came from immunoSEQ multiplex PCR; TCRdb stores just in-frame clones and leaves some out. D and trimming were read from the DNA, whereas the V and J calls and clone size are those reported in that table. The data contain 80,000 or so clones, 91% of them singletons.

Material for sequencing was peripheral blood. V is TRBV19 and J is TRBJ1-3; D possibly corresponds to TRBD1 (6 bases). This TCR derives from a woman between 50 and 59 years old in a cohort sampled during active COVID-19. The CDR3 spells CASNPGASGNTIYF. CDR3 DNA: TGTGCCAGTAACCCAGGGGCCTCTGGAAACACCATATATTTT.